This TCR beta chain comes out of a study of CD8+ T cells in alopecia areata. Per the germline V gene, CDR1 is LGHNT and CDR2 is FRNRAP. The CDR3 consists of 12 residues. Trimming stripped 6 bases from V and 7 bases from J, with 12 bases between. RNA extraction and reverse transcription yielded cDNA as sequencing template. Clones were sequenced by immunoSEQ multiplex PCR, and TCRdb holds only the in-frame ones, with some missing. This table holds under 300,000 clones, roughly two thirds found once. The rearrangement links TRBV12-5 to TRBJ2-5, with D unclear. This receptor was taken from a human donor with alopecia areata. The input for sequencing was CD4+ T cells sorted from blood, taken at week 0. Written as DNA, the CDR3 is TGTGCTAGTGGCTCCCCCCCAGGGACCCAGTACTTC. Translated: CASGSPPGTQYF.